This T cell receptor beta chain appears in the sequencing data of a study of OX40 agonist ivuxolimab in advanced cancers. Study results and caveats: Some nonresponders likewise displayed low normalized T-cell clonal expansion. Both CD4+ and CD8+ T cell populations in blood had undergone clonal expansion by week 6 at 0.1 to 3.0 mg/kg.

In the case of this clone: No antigen is known for it.

TCRdb's copy holds only in-frame clones and misses some; the assay was immunoSEQ multiplex PCR. Altogether 65,000 to 90,000 clones are present, about 90% being singletons, with the ten largest covering approximately 0.76%. V lost 4 bases and J 6 bases, leaving 14 bases between the germline ends. The CDR3 covers 14 residues. Looked up from germline, CDR1 is SGHTA and CDR2 is FQGNSA. The receptor comes from an adult with an advanced solid tumor such as melanoma, head and neck, liver or kidney cancer. This sample comprised CD4+ or CD8+ T cells sorted from blood, obtained in a trial of the OX40 agonist ivuxolimab. The V gene is TRBV7-2, the J gene TRBJ2-3; the D gene is possibly TRBD2 (5 bases). The CDR3 loop reads CASSSDSFRDTQYF. The CDR3 DNA sequence: TGTGCCAGCAGCTCGGACTCCTTTCGTGATACGCAGTATTTT.